Listed below are T cell receptor beta chains from one sample, sequenced in a study of cytomegalovirus exposure and HLA in healthy donors. Method: immunoSEQ multiplex PCR; TCRdb's copy keeps in-frame clones and lacks some. The sample lists approximately 300,000 clones, 86% occurring once. The sample consisted of PBMCs. Source of these receptors: a woman aged 18-35 years in good health and CMV-seronegative. Both conserved end residues are part of each CDR3. D genes are given only for firm matches. Clone size appears in some rows only: once, few, many, or a class for an expanded clone.

TRBJ2-7 . few TRBV5-1 CASSLQGQPYEQYF TGCGCCAGCAGCTTGCAAGGACAGCCCTACGAGCAGTACTTC
TRBJ2-7 TRBD1 . TRBV25-1 CASTPRTGSRYEQYF TGTGCCAGCACTCCCCGGACAGGAAGCCGGTACGAGCAGTACTTC
TRBJ2-2 . . TRBV2 CASSEAGVGRTGELFF TGTGCCAGCAGTGAAGCGGGAGTAGGGAGGACCGGGGAGCTGTTTTTT
TRBJ2-5 TRBD2 . TRBV4-3 CASSQDRLAGVGTQYF TGCGCCAGCAGCCAAGATAGACTAGCGGGAGTAGGGACCCAGTACTTC
TRBJ2-3 TRBD2 . TRBV14 CASSVMTSRTDTQYF TGTGCCAGCAGCGTAATGACTAGCCGCACAGATACGCAGTATTTT
TRBJ2-5 TRBD2 . TRBV7-3 CASSLRGGETQYF TGTGCCAGCAGCTTAAGGGGGGGTGAGACCCAGTACTTC
TRBJ2-7 TRBD2 . TRBV4-2 CASSDSGRAFEQYF TGTGCCAGCAGCGATAGCGGGAGGGCCTTCGAGCAGTACTTC
TRBJ1-2 . . TRBV19 CASSTGEAGENLDYGYTF TGTGCCAGTAGTACAGGGGAGGCGGGAGAAAATCTTGACTATGGCTACACCTTC
TRBJ2-7 . . TRBV11-2 CASSPGGPKSYEQYF TGTGCCAGCAGCCCTGGGGGCCCGAAATCCTACGAGCAGTACTTC
TRBJ2-7 TRBD1 . TRBV7-9 CASSPPPGQGIYEQYF TGTGCCAGCAGCCCCCCGCCCGGACAGGGTATCTACGAGCAGTACTTC
TRBJ2-5 . once TRBV5-1 CASSLGGQGQETQYF TGCGCCAGCAGCTTGGGGGGGCAGGGGCAAGAGACCCAGTACTTC
TRBJ2-1 TRBD2 . TRBV6-1 CASSRGTSGYNEQFF TGTGCCAGCAGCCGAGGGACTAGCGGTTACAATGAGCAGTTCTTC
TRBJ1-5 . . TRBV7-9 CASSLSDSNQPQHF TGTGCCAGCAGCTTGTCAGATAGCAATCAGCCCCAGCATTTT
TRBJ2-1 TRBD2 . TRBV7-2 CASSWTSGSDEQFF TGTGCCAGCAGTTGGACTAGCGGGAGCGATGAGCAGTTCTTC
TRBJ2-7 TRBD1 . TRBV27 CASSLLSDRASSYEQYF TGTGCCAGCAGTTTACTTTCGGACAGGGCCAGCTCCTACGAGCAGTACTTC
TRBJ2-3 . . TRBV4-3 CASSQGPGLVSTDTQYF TGCGCCAGCAGCCAAGGGCCGGGACTGGTTAGCACAGATACGCAGTATTTT
TRBJ2-7 TRBD1 . TRBV18 CASSSGQSWGQYF TGTGCCAGCTCATCGGGACAGAGCTGGGGGCAGTACTTC
TRBJ1-2 . . TRBV6-1 CASIPGTNYGYTF TGTGCCAGCATCCCAGGGACTAACTATGGCTACACCTTC
TRBJ2-3 . . TRBV25-1 CASSERTATDTQYF TGTGCCAGCAGTGAAAGGACAGCCACAGATACGCAGTATTTT
TRBJ2-2 . . TRBV9 CASSPTSESGTGELFF TGTGCCAGCAGCCCGACTTCTGAGTCGGGCACCGGGGAGCTGTTTTTT
TRBJ1-1 TRBD1 . TRBV18 CASSPGGQGLNTEAFF TGTGCCAGCTCACCCGGCGGACAGGGGCTGAACACTGAAGCTTTCTTT
TRBJ2-7 . . TRBV5-6 CASSLLVSGLGYEQYF TGTGCCAGCAGCCTCCTAGTTTCGGGACTCGGCTACGAGCAGTACTTC
TRBJ1-2 . . TRBV6-5 CATSYTTNYGYTF TGTGCCACCTCGTACACAACTAACTATGGCTACACCTTC
TRBJ2-2 TRBD2 . TRBV7-3 CASSTGTSGPEELFF TGTGCCAGCAGCACCGGGACTAGCGGACCGGAAGAGCTGTTTTTT
TRBJ1-2 TRBD1 . TRBV30 CAWSVVTGGLKTF TGTGCCTGGAGTGTCGTGACAGGGGGACTGAAAACCTTC
TRBJ2-6 . . TRBV28 CASCRRAGANVLTF TGTGCCAGCTGTAGGCGGGCTGGGGCCAACGTCCTGACTTTC
TRBJ1-4 TRBD1 . TRBV18 CASSRDRGTTNEKLFF TGTGCCAGCTCACGGGACAGGGGCACAACTAATGAAAAACTGTTTTTT
TRBJ1-1 . . TRBV2 CASSPVRDTEAFF TGTGCCAGCTCCCCAGTACGGGACACTGAAGCTTTCTTT
TRBJ2-1 TRBD2 . TRBV2 CASRRTSGLSYNEQFF TGTGCCAGCAGGAGGACTAGCGGCCTCTCCTACAATGAGCAGTTCTTC
TRBJ1-5 . . TRBV6-5 CASSYQPNSNQPQHF TGTGCCAGCAGTTACCAGCCGAACAGTAACCAGCCCCAGCATTTT
TRBJ1-2 TRBD1 . TRBV25-1 CASSEWAGGIHGYTF TGTGCCAGCAGTGAATGGGCAGGGGGCATCCATGGCTACACCTTC
TRBJ1-2 . . TRBV7-2 CASSLDRSGGYTF TGTGCCAGCAGCTTAGATAGAAGCGGGGGCTACACCTTC
TRBJ2-7 . . TRBV13 CASSSTAVLHEQYF TGTGCCAGCAGCTCGACAGCCGTACTCCACGAGCAGTACTTC
TRBJ2-7 . . TRBV4-3 CASSQDRTEGLEQYF TGCGCCAGCAGCCAAGATAGGACAGAGGGGCTGGAGCAGTACTTC
TRBJ1-5 TRBD1 . TRBV27 CASSLSLQGADRNQPQHF TGTGCCAGCAGTTTATCGTTACAGGGGGCGGATCGAAATCAGCCCCAGCATTTT
TRBJ1-2 . . TRBV18 CASSPSRGDYGYTF TGTGCCAGCTCACCCTCCCGCGGGGACTATGGCTACACCTTC
TRBJ1-2 . . TRBV5-1 CASSRSQGRDGYTF TGCGCCAGCAGCCGGTCCCAGGGGAGGGATGGCTACACCTTC
TRBJ1-2 . . TRBV7-7 CASSQDTQGNYGYTF TGTGCCAGCAGTCAAGACACACAGGGAAACTATGGCTACACCTTC
TRBJ2-7 . . TRBV4-3 CASSQGESTYEQYF TGCGCCAGCAGCCAAGGAGAGTCCACCTACGAGCAGTACTTC
TRBJ1-2 TRBD1 . TRBV10-3 CAISADRGFNYGYTF TGTGCCATCAGCGCGGACAGGGGATTTAACTATGGCTACACCTTC
TRBJ1-1 . . TRBV29-1 CSVQLRALNTEAFF TGCAGCGTCCAACTCAGGGCCTTGAACACTGAAGCTTTCTTT
TRBJ2-2 . . TRBV30 CAWSPGLGELFF TGTGCCTGGAGTCCAGGACTCGGGGAGCTGTTTTTT
TRBJ2-2 . . TRBV2 CASAGYTGELFF TGTGCCAGCGCAGGTTACACCGGGGAGCTGTTTTTT
TRBJ2-1 . . TRBV2 CASSGGTPDNEQFF TGTGCCAGCAGTGGGGGGACACCGGACAATGAGCAGTTCTTC
TRBJ2-3 TRBD2 once TRBV6-6 CASSYSPSGGTDTQYF TGTGCCAGCAGTTACTCGCCTAGCGGGGGCACAGATACGCAGTATTTT
TRBJ1-1 . . TRBV7-8 CASSLVGELNTEAFF TGTGCCAGCAGCTTAGTAGGGGAACTGAACACTGAAGCTTTCTTT
TRBJ1-4 . . TRBV18 CASSRRTATNEKLFF TGTGCCAGCTCACGTCGGACAGCAACTAATGAAAAACTGTTTTTT